Listed here are 5 T cell receptor beta chains from one sample, sequenced in a study of CD8 T cells in Susac syndrome. Random-hexamer reverse transcription was applied to about 0.45 to 1 ug RNA. TCRdb independently ran MiXCR on the immunoSEQ multiplex PCR reads; one entry per CDR3 protein. The table includes approximately 79,000 distinct CDR3 sequences, approximately 94% detected once. The specimen was CD8+ T cells from PBMCs. Receptors originate from a human donor with Susac syndrome.

V and J are TRBV7-2 and TRBJ2-3; tentative D call: TRBD2 (6 bases). Deletions cut 4 bases from V and 7 bases from J, with 18 bases between. This CDR3 is 15 amino acids long. CDR1 is SGHTA, CDR2 FQGNSA, per germline. CDR3: CASSSYGTSTYTQYF. In DNA form, the CDR3 reads TGTGCCAGCAGCTCTTACGGGACTTCTACATATACGCAGTATTTT.

Here the CDR3 reads CASSRGAHPYEQYF. In nucleotides, the CDR3 is TGTGCCAGCAGCCGGGGGGCCCATCCCTACGAGCAGTACTTC. The chain carries TRBV28 and TRBJ2-7, with D possibly TRBD2 on 7 matching bases. Germline CDR1 and CDR2: MDHEN and SYDVKM. V was trimmed by 6 bases and J by 2 bases, leaving 14 bases between them. CDR3 length equals 14 residues.

V and J are TRBV6-5 and TRBJ1-1; possible D gene TRBD1, 5 bases. The CDR3 is 13 residues long. Germline V gene data show CDR1 as MNHEY and CDR2 as SVGAGI. Trimming took 2 bases from V and 4 from J, leaving 8 bases between them. For the CDR3, the DNA is TGTGCCAGCAGTTACCGGAGGGGCACTGAAGCTTTCTTT. As protein: CASSYRRGTEAFF.

This chain joins TRBV12-3 or TRBV12-4 and TRBJ1-2; the D is unclear. The CDR3 runs to 14 residues. Trimming removed 6 bases at V and 4 bases at J, with 15 bases between. The CDR3 loop is CASRLGRTSYGYTF. The CDR3 bases are TGTGCCAGCAGGTTGGGCAGGACGAGCTATGGCTACACCTTC.

This chain links TRBV25-1 with TRBJ2-1; the D gene is possibly TRBD2 (5 bases). Germline V CDR1 and CDR2: MGHDK, SYGVNS. V was clipped by 4 bases and J by 9 bases, with 10 bases between them. The CDR3 sequence is 12 residues long. The DNA for the CDR3 is TGTGCCAGCAGTGGCCTAGAGGGTGAGCAGTTCTTC. Translated: CASSGLEGEQFF.